Below are 26 T cell receptor beta chains sequenced from a single sample in a study of OX40 agonist ivuxolimab in advanced cancers. Clones were read by immunoSEQ multiplex PCR, and TCRdb kept only the in-frame ones, dropping some. The data contain 50,000 to 75,000 clones, 85% to 90% of them seen just once; the ten biggest clones take up 1% to 1.5%. Sequences were derived from CD4+ or CD8+ T cells sorted from blood, sampled in a trial of the OX40 agonist ivuxolimab. Receptor source: an adult with an advanced solid tumor such as melanoma, head and neck, liver or kidney cancer.

This chain joins TRBV4-1 and TRBJ2-1, with 8 positions matching TRBD2. Germline trimming cut 0 bases from V and 6 bases from J; bases unmatched to any gene: 22. Looked up from germline, CDR1 is MGHRA and CDR2 is YSYEKL. This CDR3 region has 21 residues. CDR3: CASSQDPLRRGGRRARNEQFF. The CDR3 coding sequence is TGCGCCAGCAGCCAAGACCCCTTACGACGGGGGGGGCGGAGGGCTCGCAATGAGCAGTTCTTC.

V usage is TRBV7-2 and J usage is TRBJ1-1; D gene unclear. The CDR3 has 14 amino acids. Trimming cost V 5 bases and J 5 bases, with 15 bases left between them. Germline assignment: CDR1 SGHTA and CDR2 FQGNSA. Here the CDR3 DNA reads TGTGCCAGCAGCCCCCCTGTGTGGGTGACTGAAGCTTTCTTT. The encoded protein is CASSPPVWVTEAFF.

CDR3: CASSDLIGTANQPQHF. Written as DNA, the CDR3 is TGTGCCAGCAGTGATCTAATCGGGACGGCGAATCAGCCCCAGCATTTT. The J gene is TRBJ1-5, the V gene TRBV6-1; weak D call: TRBD1 (5 bases). This CDR3 comprises 16 residues. The germline V gene has CDR1 MNHNS and CDR2 SASEGT. V lost 3 bases to trimming and J lost 4 bases, with 16 bases between them.

In DNA form, the CDR3 reads TGTGCCAGCAGCTTGGCGGGACCTGGGGGCGAGCAGTACTTC. Translated, it gives CASSLAGPGGEQYF. The chain is built from TRBV5-6 and TRBJ2-7; D tentatively reads TRBD1 or TRBD2 (5 bases each). The CDR3 length is 14 residues. Germline V gene data show CDR1 as SGHDT and CDR2 as YYEEEE. The V gene lost 0 bases and the J gene lost 6 bases, with 13 bases spanning the gap.

This chain joins TRBV7-8 and TRBJ1-2; TRBD1 aligns across 10 bases. Germline CDR1 and CDR2: SGHVS and FQNEAQ. The CDR3 has 16 residues. V shed 1 base and J 8 bases; nucleotides not matched to a gene: 10. The CDR3 reads CASSLVTGTGVVGYTF. The CDR3 DNA reads TGTGCCAGCAGCTTAGTTACCGGGACAGGGGTGGTAGGCTACACCTTC.

This sequence joins TRBV5-1 and TRBJ2-7, with 7 bases that match TRBD1. Per the germline V gene, CDR1 is SGHRS and CDR2 is YFSETQ. This CDR3 spans 15 amino acids. V shed 1 base, J shed 6 bases, and the junction held 10 bases outside the gene matches. CDR3 sequence: CASSLTTGKGGEQYF. The DNA of the CDR3 is TGCGCCAGCAGCTTGACGACAGGGAAAGGTGGCGAGCAGTACTTC.

The rearrangement joins TRBV5-1 to TRBJ1-4; D call uncertain. Trimming stripped 1 base from V and 7 bases from J, with 5 bases between. CDR3 length: 12 residues. The germline V gene encodes CDR1 SGHRS and CDR2 YFSETQ. Written as DNA, the CDR3 is TGCGCCAGCAGCTTGCCCAGTGAAAAACTGTTTTTT. Translation: CASSLPSEKLFF.

This clone occurred once. The rearrangement uses TRBV9 and TRBJ1-1; D might be TRBD1 (5 bases). V was clipped by 0 bases and J by 3 bases, with 15 bases between them. Germline CDR1 SGDLS, CDR2 YYNGEE. The CDR3 covers 16 residues. The CDR3 DNA sequence: TGTGCCAGCAGCGTAGGTCCAGGGTTGGATTACACTGAAGCTTTCTTT. Translation gives CASSVGPGLDYTEAFF.

The J gene is TRBJ2-7, the V gene TRBV10-1; 7 nucleotides match TRBD2. Germline CDR1 and CDR2: WNHNN and SYGVQD (reference sequence). There are 15 residues in the CDR3. V dropped 0 bases and J dropped 6; count of bases not matched to a gene: 8. The CDR3 coding sequence is TGCGCCAGCAGTGAGTCTCTTCGCGGGGGTGGCGAGCAGTACTTC. The encoded protein is CASSESLRGGGEQYF.

This sequence joins TRBV6-5 and TRBJ2-3; the D gene is possibly TRBD2 (6 bases). The germline CDR1 and CDR2 sequences are MNHEY and SVGAGI. V lost 2 bases and J lost 1, with 13 bases in between. There are 16 residues in the CDR3. The CDR3 nucleotides are TGTGCCAGCAGTTACGGGCCGGGACTCCGCACAGATACGCAGTATTTT. It codes for CASSYGPGLRTDTQYF.

The chain couples TRBV5-1 to TRBJ2-1; 7 nucleotides line up with TRBD1. The CDR3 runs to 16 residues. Germline V gives CDR1 SGHRS, CDR2 YFSETQ. V shed 2 bases and J 2 bases; nucleotides not matched to a gene: 7. CDR3 DNA sequence: TGCGCCAGCAGCTTACAGGGACAGCGAGCCTACAATGAGCAGTTCTTC. Amino acid sequence: CASSLQGQRAYNEQFF.

The chain has TRBV10-3 and TRBJ1-1; the match to TRBD1 covers 7 bases. The CDR3 sequence is 15 residues long. CDR1 is ENHRY, CDR2 SYGVKD, per germline. Trimming at V came to 2 bases and at J to 3 bases, leaving 6 bases not matched to a gene. The CDR3 coding sequence is TGTGCCATCAGTGAGCCTACAGGGGTGTACACTGAAGCTTTCTTT. As protein: CAISEPTGVYTEAFF.

This clone was picked up a small number of times. The V gene is TRBV4-1, the J gene TRBJ1-4; 7 bases are a match to TRBD1. Germline values: CDR1 MGHRA, CDR2 YSYEKL. There are 16 residues in the CDR3. Germline trimming cut 4 bases from V and 0 bases from J; bases unmatched to any gene: 5. CDR3 loop: CASSPRQGATNEKLFF. The CDR3 region has the DNA TGCGCCAGCAGCCCTCGACAGGGTGCAACTAATGAAAAACTGTTTTTT.

The chain employs TRBV5-1 and TRBJ2-2; D unclear. Trimming stripped 0 bases from V and 4 bases from J, with 4 bases between. Germline V CDR1 and CDR2: SGHRS, YFSETQ. This CDR3 has 13 residues. The CDR3 spells CASSLVVTGELFF. DNA of the CDR3: TGCGCCAGCAGCTTGGTGGTCACCGGGGAGCTGTTTTTT.

The V gene is TRBV19, the J gene TRBJ1-5, with D perhaps TRBD1 (6 bases). The germline gives CDR1 LNHDA, CDR2 SQIVND (reference sequence). The CDR3 contains 16 residues. V was trimmed by 5 bases and J by 2 bases, leaving 16 bases between them. CDR3 sequence reads: CASSFRGAKGNQPQHF. CDR3 sequence (DNA): TGTGCCAGTAGTTTTCGGGGGGCGAAGGGCAATCAGCCCCAGCATTTT.

V and J are TRBV7-9 and TRBJ2-7; 7 positions match TRBD1. Germline assignment: CDR1 SEHNR and CDR2 FQNEAQ (reference sequence). The CDR3 sequence is 12 residues long. V lost 3 bases and J lost 5; bases outside the gene matches: 1. CDR3 protein: CASSFTGDEQYF. The CDR3 DNA is TGTGCCAGCAGCTTTACAGGGGACGAGCAGTACTTC.

The chain combines TRBV29-1 with TRBJ2-1; D is unresolved. The V gene lost 3 bases and the J gene lost 0 bases, with 24 bases spanning the gap. Germline V lookup: CDR1 SQVTM, CDR2 ANQGSEA. The CDR3 is 19 amino acids. CDR3 protein: CSVDSISRRKAFSYNEQFF. In DNA, the CDR3 is TGCAGCGTTGACTCAATCTCTCGCAGGAAGGCGTTCTCCTACAATGAGCAGTTCTTC.

This clone was seen only once. In nucleotides, the CDR3 is TGTGCCAGCAGCTTCCATCGGGGCACTGAAGCTTTCTTT. The encoded protein is CASSFHRGTEAFF. This chain uses TRBV2 with TRBJ1-1; D gene ambiguous. Between the trimmed V and J ends, which lost 6 bases and 4 bases, there was a span of 12 bases. Germline V gives CDR1 SNHLY, CDR2 FYNNEI. This CDR3 comprises 13 residues.

The chain couples TRBV9 to TRBJ1-1, with D possibly TRBD1 on 6 matching bases. Germline V CDR1 and CDR2: SGDLS, YYNGEE. The CDR3 contains 14 residues. V lost 3 bases, J lost 1 base, and 10 bases lay in between. CDR3 amino acids: CASSDRTENTEAFF. The CDR3 coding sequence is TGTGCCAGCAGCGACAGGACAGAGAACACTGAAGCTTTCTTT.

V is TRBV7-2 and J is TRBJ1-4; 7 nucleotides align to TRBD1. J gave up 7 bases and V 5 bases, and 10 bases lay outside the gene matches. From germline, CDR1 is SGHTA and CDR2 FQGNSA. The CDR3 has 15 residues. The CDR3 protein is CASSVDRREGEKLFF. In DNA, the CDR3 is TGTGCCAGCAGCGTGGACAGGAGAGAGGGTGAAAAACTGTTTTTT.

This rearrangement joins TRBV9 to TRBJ2-7; tentatively, D is TRBD1 (5 bases). The CDR3 loop spans 14 amino acids. V was trimmed by 0 bases and J by 7 bases, leaving 14 bases between them. CDR1 SGDLS and CDR2 YYNGEE come from the germline V gene. CDR3 region: CASSVEEGAREQYF. The CDR3, as DNA: TGTGCCAGCAGCGTAGAAGAAGGGGCGCGGGAGCAGTACTTC.

This chain links TRBV7-6 with TRBJ2-2; no definite D call. The CDR3 totals 14 residues. V was trimmed by 5 bases and J by 4 bases, leaving 11 bases between them. Germline V CDR1 and CDR2: SGHVS, FNYEAQ. CDR3 residues: CASSLISSTGELFF. DNA for the CDR3: TGTGCCAGCAGCCTAATAAGTAGCACCGGGGAGCTGTTTTTT.

This clone has only one observation. This rearrangement joins TRBV4-1 to TRBJ2-5; 10 bases match TRBD2. After removal of 1 base from V and 1 base from J, the junction contained 9 bases not matched to a gene. CDR3 length: 18 amino acids. Germline values: CDR1 MGHRA, CDR2 YSYEKL. CDR3 nucleotides: TGCGCCAGCAGCCAAGCCCTCCAGCGGGGGGGCCCCCAAGAGACCCAGTACTTC. Its protein product is CASSQALQRGGPQETQYF.

The chain has TRBV18 and TRBJ2-7; D may be TRBD2 (6 bases). Germline CDR1 reads KGHSH; CDR2 reads LQKENI. This CDR3 spans 15 amino acids. V was trimmed by 3 bases and J by 0 bases, leaving 12 bases between them. The CDR3 sequence is CASSPTSIHSYEQYF. CDR3 nucleotide sequence: TGTGCCAGCTCACCTACTAGCATTCACTCCTACGAGCAGTACTTC.

This clone appeared a few times. The chain combines TRBV2 with TRBJ2-1; 10 bases map to TRBD2. Germline V gene sequence: CDR1 SNHLY, CDR2 FYNNEI. V shed 6 bases and J 2 bases; nucleotides not matched to a gene: 10. This CDR3 has 17 amino acids. The CDR3 here is CASSPRRLAGAYNEQFF. The CDR3, as DNA: TGTGCCAGCAGCCCCCGGCGGCTAGCGGGGGCCTACAATGAGCAGTTCTTC.

In its sample, this clone was seen once. V is TRBV5-6 and J is TRBJ2-7; TRBD1 matches at 8 bases. The V gene end was trimmed by 0 bases and the J gene end by 7 bases; junction bases not matched to a gene: 6. Germline V gene sequence: CDR1 SGHDT, CDR2 YYEEEE. This CDR3 is built from 14 residues. The CDR3 loop reads CASSLGRGLEEQYF. The CDR3 nucleotides are TGTGCCAGCAGCTTGGGCAGGGGGCTGGAAGAGCAGTACTTC.